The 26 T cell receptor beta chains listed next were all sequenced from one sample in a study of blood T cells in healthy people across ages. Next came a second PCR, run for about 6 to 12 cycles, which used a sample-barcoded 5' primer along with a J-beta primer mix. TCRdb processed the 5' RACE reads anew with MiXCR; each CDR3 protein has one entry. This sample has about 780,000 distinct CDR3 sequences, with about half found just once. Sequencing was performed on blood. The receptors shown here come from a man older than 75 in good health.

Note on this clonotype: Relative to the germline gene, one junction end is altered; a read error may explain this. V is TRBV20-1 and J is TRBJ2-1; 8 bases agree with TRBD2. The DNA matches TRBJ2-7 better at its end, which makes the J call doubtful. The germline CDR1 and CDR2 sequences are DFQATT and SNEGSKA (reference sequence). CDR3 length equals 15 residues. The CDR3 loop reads CGALISGSPSYEQYF. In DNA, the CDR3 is TGCGGTGCCCTCATAAGCGGGAGCCCCTCCTACGAGCAGTACTTC.

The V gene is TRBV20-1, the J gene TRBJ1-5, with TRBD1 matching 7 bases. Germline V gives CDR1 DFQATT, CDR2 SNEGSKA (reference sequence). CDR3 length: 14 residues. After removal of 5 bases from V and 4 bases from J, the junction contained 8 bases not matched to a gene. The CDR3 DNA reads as TGCAGTGCTCTCGACAGGGCTGTAAATCAGCCCCAGCATTTT. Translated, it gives CSALDRAVNQPQHF.

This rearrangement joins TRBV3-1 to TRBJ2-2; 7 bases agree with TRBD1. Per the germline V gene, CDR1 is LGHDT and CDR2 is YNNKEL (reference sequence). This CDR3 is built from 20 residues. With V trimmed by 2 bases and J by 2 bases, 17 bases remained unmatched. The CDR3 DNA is TGTGCCAGCAGCCAACTCTACGACAGGGTCTACCCTTTAAACACCGGGGAGCTGTTTTTT. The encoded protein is CASSQLYDRVYPLNTGELFF. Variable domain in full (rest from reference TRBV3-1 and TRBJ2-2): DTAVSQTPKYLVTQMGNDKSIKCEQNLGHDTMYWYKQDSKKFLKIMFSYNNKELIINETVPNRFSPKSPDKAHLNLHINSLELGDSAVYFCASSQLYDRVYPLNTGELFFGEGSRLTVL.

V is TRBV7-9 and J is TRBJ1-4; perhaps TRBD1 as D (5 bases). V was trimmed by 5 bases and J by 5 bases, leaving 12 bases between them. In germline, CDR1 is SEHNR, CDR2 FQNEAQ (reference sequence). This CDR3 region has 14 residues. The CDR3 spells CASSNRDGNEKLFF. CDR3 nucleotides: TGTGCCAGCAGCAACCGGGACGGAAATGAAAAACTGTTTTTT.

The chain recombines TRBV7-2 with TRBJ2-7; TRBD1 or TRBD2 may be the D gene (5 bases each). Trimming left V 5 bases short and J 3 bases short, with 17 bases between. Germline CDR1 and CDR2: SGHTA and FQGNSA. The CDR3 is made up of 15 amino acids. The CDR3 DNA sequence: TGTGCCAGCAGCCACCGGGACGGCAAAGGCTACGAGCAGTACTTC. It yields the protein CASSHRDGKGYEQYF.

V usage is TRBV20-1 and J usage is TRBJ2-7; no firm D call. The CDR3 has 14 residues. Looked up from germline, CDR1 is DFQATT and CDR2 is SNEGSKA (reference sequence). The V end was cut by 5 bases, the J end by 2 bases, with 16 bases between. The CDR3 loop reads CSALKLSVTYEQYF. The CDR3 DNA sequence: TGCAGTGCTCTGAAGTTGTCGGTAACCTACGAGCAGTACTTC.

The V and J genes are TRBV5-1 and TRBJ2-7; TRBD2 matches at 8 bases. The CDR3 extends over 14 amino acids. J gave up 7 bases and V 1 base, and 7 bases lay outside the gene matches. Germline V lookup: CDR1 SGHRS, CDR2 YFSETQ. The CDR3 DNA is TGCGCCAGCAGCTTGAGAGTAGCGGGACCGGAGCAGTACTTC. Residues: CASSLRVAGPEQYF. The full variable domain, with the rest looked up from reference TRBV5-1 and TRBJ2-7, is KAGVTQTPRYLIKTRGQQVTLSCSPISGHRSVSWYQQTPGQGLQFLFEYFSETQRNKGNFPGRFSGRQFSNSRSEMNVSTLELGDSALYLCASSLRVAGPEQYFGPGTRLTVT.

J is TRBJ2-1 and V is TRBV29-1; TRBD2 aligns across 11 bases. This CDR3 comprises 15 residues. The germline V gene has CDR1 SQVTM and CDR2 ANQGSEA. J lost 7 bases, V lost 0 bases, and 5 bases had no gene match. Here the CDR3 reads CSVEDLAGGANEQFF. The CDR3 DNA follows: TGCAGCGTTGAAGATCTAGCGGGGGGAGCTAATGAGCAGTTCTTC.

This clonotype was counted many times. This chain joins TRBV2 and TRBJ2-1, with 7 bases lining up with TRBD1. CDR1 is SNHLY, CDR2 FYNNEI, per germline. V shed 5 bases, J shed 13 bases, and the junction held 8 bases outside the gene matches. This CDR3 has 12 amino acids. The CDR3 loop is CASSRGQAIQFF. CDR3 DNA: TGTGCCAGCAGTCGAGGACAGGCCATCCAGTTCTTC.

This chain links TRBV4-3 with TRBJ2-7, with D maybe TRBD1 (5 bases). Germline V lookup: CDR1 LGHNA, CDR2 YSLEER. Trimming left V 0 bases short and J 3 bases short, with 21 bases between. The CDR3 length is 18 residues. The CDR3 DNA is TGCGCCAGCAGCCAAGACCCAAATGGCTGGGGCAGGGTCTACGAGCAGTACTTC. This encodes CASSQDPNGWGRVYEQYF.

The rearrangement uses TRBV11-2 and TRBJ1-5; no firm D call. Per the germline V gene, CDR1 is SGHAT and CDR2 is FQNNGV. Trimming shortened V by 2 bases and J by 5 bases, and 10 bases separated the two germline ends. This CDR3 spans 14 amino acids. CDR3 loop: CASSLTMRDQPQHF. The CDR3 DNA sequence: TGTGCCAGCAGCTTAACGATGAGAGATCAGCCCCAGCATTTT. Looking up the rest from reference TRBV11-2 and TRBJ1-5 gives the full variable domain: EAGVAQSPRYKIIEKRQSVAFWCNPISGHATLYWYQQILGQGPKLLIQFQNNGVVDDSQLPKDRFSAERLKGVDSTLKIQPAKLEDSAVYLCASSLTMRDQPQHFGDGTRLSIL.

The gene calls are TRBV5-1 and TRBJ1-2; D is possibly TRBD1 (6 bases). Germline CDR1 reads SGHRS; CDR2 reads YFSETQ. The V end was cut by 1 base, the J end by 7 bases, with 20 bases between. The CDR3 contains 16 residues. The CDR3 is CASSLRSQGPSAGYTF. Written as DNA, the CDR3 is TGCGCCAGCAGCTTGAGGTCCCAGGGGCCATCGGCTGGCTACACCTTC.

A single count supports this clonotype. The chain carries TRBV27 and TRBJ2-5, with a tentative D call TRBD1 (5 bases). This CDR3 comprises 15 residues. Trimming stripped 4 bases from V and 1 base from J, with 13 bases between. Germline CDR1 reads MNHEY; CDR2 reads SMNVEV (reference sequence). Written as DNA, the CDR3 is TGTGCCAGCAGTTCAACTCCAGGGTCCCAAGAGACCCAGTACTTC. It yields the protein CASSSTPGSQETQYF.

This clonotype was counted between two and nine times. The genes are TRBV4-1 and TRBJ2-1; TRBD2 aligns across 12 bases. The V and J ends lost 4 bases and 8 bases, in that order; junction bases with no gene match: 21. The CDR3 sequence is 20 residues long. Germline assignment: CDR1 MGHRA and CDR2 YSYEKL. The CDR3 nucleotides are TGCGCCAGCAGCCCCTTCGGGACAGGCGAGACTAGCGGGAGTCAGCATGAGCAGTTCTTC. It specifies CASSPFGTGETSGSQHEQFF.

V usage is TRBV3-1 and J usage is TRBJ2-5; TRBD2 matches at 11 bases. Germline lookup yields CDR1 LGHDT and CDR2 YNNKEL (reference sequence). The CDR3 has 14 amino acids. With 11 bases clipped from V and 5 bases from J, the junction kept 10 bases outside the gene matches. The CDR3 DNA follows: TGTGCCGTGCAACTAGCGGGGGCATCGGAGACCCAGTACTTC. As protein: CAVQLAGASETQYF.

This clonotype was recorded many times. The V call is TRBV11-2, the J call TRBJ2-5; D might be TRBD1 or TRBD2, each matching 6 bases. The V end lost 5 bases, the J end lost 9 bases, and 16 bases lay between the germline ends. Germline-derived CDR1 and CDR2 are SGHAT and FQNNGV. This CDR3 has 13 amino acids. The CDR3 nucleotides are TGTGCCAGCAGCCCCGGGGGCGAAGGGTCCCAGTACTTC. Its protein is CASSPGGEGSQYF.

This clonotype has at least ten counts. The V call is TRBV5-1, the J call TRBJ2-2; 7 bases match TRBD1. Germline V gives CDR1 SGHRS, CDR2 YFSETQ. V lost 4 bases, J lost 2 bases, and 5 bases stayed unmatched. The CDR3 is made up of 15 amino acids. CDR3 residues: CASSPGQTNTGELFF. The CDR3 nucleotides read TGCGCCAGCAGCCCGGGACAGACTAACACCGGGGAGCTGTTTTTT.

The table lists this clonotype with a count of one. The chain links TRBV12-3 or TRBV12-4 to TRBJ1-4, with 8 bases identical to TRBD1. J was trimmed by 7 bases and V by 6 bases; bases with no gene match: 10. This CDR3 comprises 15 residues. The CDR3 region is CASRDNRGTVEKLFF. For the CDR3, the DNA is TGTGCCAGCAGAGATAACAGGGGGACGGTTGAAAAACTGTTTTTT.

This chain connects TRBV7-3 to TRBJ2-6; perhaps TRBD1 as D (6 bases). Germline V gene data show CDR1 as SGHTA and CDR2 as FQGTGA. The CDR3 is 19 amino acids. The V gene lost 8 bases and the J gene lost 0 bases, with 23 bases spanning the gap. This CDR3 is CASGRQVPLPHSGANVLTF. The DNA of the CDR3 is TGTGCCAGCGGCCGACAGGTCCCCCTTCCCCACTCTGGGGCCAACGTCCTGACTTTC.

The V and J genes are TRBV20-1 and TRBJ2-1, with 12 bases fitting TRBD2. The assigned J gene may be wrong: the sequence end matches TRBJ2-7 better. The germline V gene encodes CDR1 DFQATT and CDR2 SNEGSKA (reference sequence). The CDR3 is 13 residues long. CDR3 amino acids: CSAASGRANEQYF. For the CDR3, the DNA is TGCAGTGCTGCTAGCGGGAGGGCGAATGAGCAGTACTTC.

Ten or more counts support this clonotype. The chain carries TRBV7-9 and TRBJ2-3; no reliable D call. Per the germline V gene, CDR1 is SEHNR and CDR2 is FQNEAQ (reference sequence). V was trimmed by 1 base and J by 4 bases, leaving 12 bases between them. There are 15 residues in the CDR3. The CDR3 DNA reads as TGTGCCAGCAGCTTAGTGATGGGATACCCAGATACGCAGTATTTT. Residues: CASSLVMGYPDTQYF.

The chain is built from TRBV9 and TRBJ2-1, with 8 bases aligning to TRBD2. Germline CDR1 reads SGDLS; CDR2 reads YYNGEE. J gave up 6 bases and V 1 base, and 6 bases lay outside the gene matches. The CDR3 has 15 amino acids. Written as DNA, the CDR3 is TGTGCCAGCAGCGTAATAGCGGGAATGGGCAATGAGCAGTTCTTC. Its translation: CASSVIAGMGNEQFF.

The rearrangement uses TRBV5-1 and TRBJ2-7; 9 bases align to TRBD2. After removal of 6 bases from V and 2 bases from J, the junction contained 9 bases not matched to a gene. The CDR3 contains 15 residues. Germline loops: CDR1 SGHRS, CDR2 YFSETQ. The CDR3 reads CASKGASGTTYEQYF. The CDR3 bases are TGCGCCAGCAAAGGAGCTAGCGGGACTACCTACGAGCAGTACTTC.

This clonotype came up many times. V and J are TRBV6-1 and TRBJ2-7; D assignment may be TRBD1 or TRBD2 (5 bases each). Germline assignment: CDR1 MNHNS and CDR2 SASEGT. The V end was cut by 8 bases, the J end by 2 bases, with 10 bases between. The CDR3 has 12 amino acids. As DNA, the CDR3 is TGTGCCAGCCGGGACGAGCCCTACGAGCAGTACTTC. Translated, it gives CASRDEPYEQYF.

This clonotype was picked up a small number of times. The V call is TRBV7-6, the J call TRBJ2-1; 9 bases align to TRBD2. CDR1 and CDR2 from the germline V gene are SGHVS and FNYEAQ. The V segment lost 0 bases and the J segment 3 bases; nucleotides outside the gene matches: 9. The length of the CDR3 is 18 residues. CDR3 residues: CASSLAAGTSRGYNEQFF. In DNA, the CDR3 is TGTGCCAGCAGCTTAGCAGCCGGGACTAGCCGCGGCTACAATGAGCAGTTCTTC. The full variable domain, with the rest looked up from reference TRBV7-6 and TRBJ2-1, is GAGVSQSPRYKVTKRGQDVALRCDPISGHVSLYWYRQALGQGPEFLTYFNYEAQQDKSGLPNDRFSAERPEGSISTLTIQRTEQRDSAMYRCASSLAAGTSRGYNEQFFGPGTRLTVL.

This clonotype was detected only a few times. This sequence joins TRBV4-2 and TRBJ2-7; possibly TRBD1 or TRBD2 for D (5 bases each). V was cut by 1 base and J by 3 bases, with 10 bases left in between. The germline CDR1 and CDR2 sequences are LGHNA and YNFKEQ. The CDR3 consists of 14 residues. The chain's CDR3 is CASSQGPGSYEQYF. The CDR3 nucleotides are TGTGCCAGCAGCCAAGGACCAGGGAGCTACGAGCAGTACTTC.